What follows describes a single T cell receptor (beta chain). This specimen comes from a study of control samples from healthy donors and cancer patients. Some clones are missing from TCRdb's copy, which holds only in-frame ones; the method was immunoSEQ multiplex PCR. The sample includes 140,000 or so clones, about 89% of them seen just once. Between the trimmed V and J ends, which lost 3 bases and 1 base, there was a span of 6 bases. Germline CDR1 reads KGHSH; CDR2 reads LQKENI. This CDR3 is built from 14 residues. This chain links TRBV18 with TRBJ2-2; D is ambiguous. This receptor was identified in a man aged 25-45 years in good health. The sequenced material came from blood. CDR3 sequence reads: CASSPWENTGELFF. The CDR3 DNA sequence: TGTGCCAGCTCACCTTGGGAGAACACCGGGGAGCTGTTTTTT.